The 19 T cell receptor beta chains reported below all come from one sample, sequenced in a study of blood T cell repertoires in COVID-19 (TCRdb year 2020). To prepare the library, the immunoSEQ multiplex PCR assay was applied. The clones in this table, taken by TCRdb from immuneACCESS, are in-frame only. Not every clone is retained; where verified, under half of the shortfall comes from an unresolved V gene, and the cause of the rest is unknown. A total of about 400,000 clones appear in this sample, 88% of them only once. About 0.89% of the sample is in the top ten clones. Material: PBMCs or T cells enriched from blood (not recorded which). These receptors were obtained from a woman younger than 45 with acute COVID-19.

V and J are TRBV9 and TRBJ2-3, with 10 bases aligning to TRBD2. J lost 2 bases, V lost 0 bases, and 12 bases had no gene match. CDR1 SGDLS and CDR2 YYNGEE come from the germline V gene. The CDR3 has 19 amino acids. The CDR3 spells CASSVGVAGGIGSTDTQYF. DNA for the CDR3: TGTGCCAGCAGCGTAGGTGTAGCGGGGGGTATCGGATCCACAGATACGCAGTATTTT.

This chain connects TRBV30 to TRBJ2-1; 9 bases align to TRBD2. The germline CDR1 and CDR2 sequences are GTSNPN and SVGIG (reference sequence). V shed 3 bases, J shed 14 bases, and the junction held 8 bases outside the gene matches. This CDR3 has 12 residues. DNA of the CDR3: TGTGCCTGGAGCAACGCGGGGGGGCCCGAGTTCTTC. Translating gives CAWSNAGGPEFF.

The chain recombines TRBV10-3 with TRBJ1-1; 7 bases fit TRBD1. The CDR3 covers 14 residues. The V gene's germline CDR1 is ENHRY and CDR2 SYGVKD. The J segment lost 5 bases and the V segment lost 2 bases, leaving 5 bases of the junction unmatched. The CDR3 loop reads CAISERTGGTEAFF. CDR3 DNA sequence: TGTGCCATCAGTGAGCGGACAGGAGGAACTGAAGCTTTCTTT.

This clone appeared a few times. The rearrangement links TRBV9 to TRBJ1-2, with 8 bases matching TRBD1. Germline trimming cut 0 bases from V and 2 bases from J; bases unmatched to any gene: 3. The CDR3 has 15 amino acids. Germline CDR1 SGDLS, CDR2 YYNGEE. CDR3: CASSVEAGGNYGYTF. The CDR3 DNA sequence: TGTGCCAGCAGCGTAGAGGCAGGGGGCAACTATGGCTACACCTTC.

This clone has just a few counts. V gene TRBV28 combines with J gene TRBJ2-7, with D possibly TRBD1 on 5 matching bases. V lost 3 bases and J lost 3, with 18 bases in between. This CDR3 is 16 amino acids long. The V gene's germline CDR1 is MDHEN and CDR2 SYDVKM. The CDR3 loop is CASSFPPFGALYEQYF. The CDR3, as DNA: TGTGCCAGCAGTTTTCCGCCGTTTGGGGCCCTCTACGAGCAGTACTTC.

The chain recombines TRBV29-1 with TRBJ1-3; D is uncertain. The germline V gene has CDR1 SQVTM and CDR2 ANQGSEA. With 4 bases removed from V and 4 bases from J, the gap between germline ends came to 5 bases. This CDR3 has 11 residues. CDR3 in DNA: TGCAGCGTTGTTACAGGAAACACCATATATTTT. It translates to CSVVTGNTIYF.

This rearrangement joins TRBV4-3 to TRBJ1-2; weak D call: TRBD1 (5 bases). Between the trimmed V and J ends, which lost 0 bases and 6 bases, there was a span of 14 bases. There are 15 residues in the CDR3. Germline V CDR1 and CDR2: LGHNA, YSLEER. This CDR3 is CASSQDGREFDGYTF. CDR3 in DNA: TGCGCCAGCAGCCAAGATGGCAGGGAATTTGATGGCTACACCTTC.

The rearrangement joins TRBV7-9 to TRBJ2-3; no reliable D call. This CDR3 has 13 residues. V was shortened by 5 bases and J by 4 bases, with 10 bases between the two germline ends. Germline CDR1 is SEHNR and CDR2 is FQNEAQ (reference sequence). CDR3: CASSPPTPDTQYF. The CDR3 bases are TGTGCCAGCAGCCCCCCTACCCCAGATACGCAGTATTTT.

The rearrangement uses TRBV10-3 and TRBJ1-1; 9 bases match TRBD1. Germline V gives CDR1 ENHRY, CDR2 SYGVKD. Trimming took 7 bases from V and 1 from J; bases not matched to a gene: 7. The CDR3 extends over 15 amino acids. The CDR3 nucleotides are TGTGCCATCAAGCCGGGACAGGGAGCGAACACTGAAGCTTTCTTT. Translation: CAIKPGQGANTEAFF.

This chain's CDR3 is CASSLDGGFTDTQYF. DNA of the CDR3: TGTGCCAGCAGCTTAGACGGGGGATTCACAGATACGCAGTATTTT. The chain has TRBV7-2 and TRBJ2-3; TRBD2 might be the D (6 bases). CDR1 and CDR2 from the germline V gene are SGHTA and FQGNSA. This CDR3 contains 15 residues. Deletions cut 1 base from V and 2 bases from J, with 10 bases between.

The V and J genes are TRBV3-1 (or the pseudogene TRBV3-2) and TRBJ2-1, with 9 bases that match TRBD1. The CDR3 extends over 15 amino acids. The trim removed 4 bases at V and 10 bases at J, leaving 11 bases unmatched. CDR1 is LGHDT, CDR2 YNNKEL, per germline (reference sequence). DNA for the CDR3: TGTGCCAGCAGCCCGACCGGGACAGGGTTGGTCGAGCAGTTCTTC. This sequence encodes CASSPTGTGLVEQFF.

This clone was seen once. The gene calls are TRBV10-1 and TRBJ2-7, with D possibly TRBD1 on 6 matching bases. Trimming removed 6 bases at V and 1 base at J, with 13 bases between. Germline CDR1 and CDR2: WNHNN and SYGVQD (reference sequence). The CDR3 has 14 amino acids. CDR3 amino acids: CASSATGGSYEQYF. CDR3 DNA: TGCGCCAGCAGCGCGACAGGCGGTTCCTACGAGCAGTACTTC.

J is TRBJ2-5 and V is TRBV28; 7 nucleotides align to TRBD2. V lost 6 bases and J lost 5; bases outside the gene matches: 9. The CDR3 loop spans 14 amino acids. Germline CDR1 reads MDHEN; CDR2 reads SYDVKM. CDR3 DNA: TGTGCCAGCAGCCATTTGAAGGGAGGGGAGACCCAGTACTTC. Protein sequence: CASSHLKGGETQYF.

J is TRBJ2-5 and V is TRBV24-1; 7 bases are shared with TRBD1. CDR1 is KGHDR and CDR2 is SFDVKD in the germline V gene. This CDR3 contains 15 residues. V was clipped by 3 bases and J by 2 bases; unmatched bases: 5. CDR3 in amino acids: CATSDGRDSQETQYF. The CDR3, as DNA: TGTGCCACCAGTGATGGCCGGGACAGTCAAGAGACCCAGTACTTC.

J is TRBJ2-2 and V is TRBV30; D perhaps matches TRBD2 (7 bases). Per germline, CDR1 GTSNPN and CDR2 SVGIG (reference sequence). The germline V and J ends were trimmed by 0 bases and 6 bases, with 11 bases remaining between them. The CDR3 runs to 14 residues. The CDR3 region is CAWSVIGGAGELFF. The CDR3 DNA reads as TGTGCCTGGAGTGTCATAGGGGGGGCCGGGGAGCTGTTTTTT.

This chain links TRBV7-9 with TRBJ2-3; 9 nucleotides line up with TRBD1. CDR1 is SEHNR, CDR2 FQNEAQ, per germline (reference sequence). V gave up 2 bases and J gave up 5 bases; unmatched junction bases: 5. The CDR3 covers 15 residues. The DNA for the CDR3 is TGTGCCAGCAGCTTAAGGACAGGGGAGGGAGATACGCAGTATTTT. It specifies CASSLRTGEGDTQYF.

The V call is TRBV12-3 or TRBV12-4, the J call TRBJ2-7; a weak D match, TRBD1 (5 bases). The CDR3 spans 12 residues. The V gene lost 6 bases and the J gene lost 3 bases, with 9 bases spanning the gap. The CDR3 coding sequence is TGTGCCAGCAGCCGACAGAACTACGAGCAGTACTTC. It is translated as CASSRQNYEQYF.

The chain recombines TRBV5-6 with TRBJ1-6, with a possible D match to TRBD1 (5 bases). Per the germline V gene, CDR1 is SGHDT and CDR2 is YYEEEE. The V gene lost 1 base and the J gene lost 4 bases, with 9 bases spanning the gap. This CDR3 region has 15 residues. CDR3 in DNA: TGTGCCAGCAGCTTGTCAGGGTGGTATAATTCACCCCTCCACTTT. The encoded protein is CASSLSGWYNSPLHF.

V gene TRBV5-1 combines with J gene TRBJ2-3; a weak D match, TRBD2 (5 bases). Trimming took 2 bases from V and 4 from J, leaving 11 bases between them. The CDR3 covers 14 residues. In germline, CDR1 is SGHRS, CDR2 YFSETQ. CDR3 amino acids: CASSFSGSADTQYF. CDR3 DNA sequence: TGCGCCAGCAGCTTTTCGGGATCGGCAGATACGCAGTATTTT.